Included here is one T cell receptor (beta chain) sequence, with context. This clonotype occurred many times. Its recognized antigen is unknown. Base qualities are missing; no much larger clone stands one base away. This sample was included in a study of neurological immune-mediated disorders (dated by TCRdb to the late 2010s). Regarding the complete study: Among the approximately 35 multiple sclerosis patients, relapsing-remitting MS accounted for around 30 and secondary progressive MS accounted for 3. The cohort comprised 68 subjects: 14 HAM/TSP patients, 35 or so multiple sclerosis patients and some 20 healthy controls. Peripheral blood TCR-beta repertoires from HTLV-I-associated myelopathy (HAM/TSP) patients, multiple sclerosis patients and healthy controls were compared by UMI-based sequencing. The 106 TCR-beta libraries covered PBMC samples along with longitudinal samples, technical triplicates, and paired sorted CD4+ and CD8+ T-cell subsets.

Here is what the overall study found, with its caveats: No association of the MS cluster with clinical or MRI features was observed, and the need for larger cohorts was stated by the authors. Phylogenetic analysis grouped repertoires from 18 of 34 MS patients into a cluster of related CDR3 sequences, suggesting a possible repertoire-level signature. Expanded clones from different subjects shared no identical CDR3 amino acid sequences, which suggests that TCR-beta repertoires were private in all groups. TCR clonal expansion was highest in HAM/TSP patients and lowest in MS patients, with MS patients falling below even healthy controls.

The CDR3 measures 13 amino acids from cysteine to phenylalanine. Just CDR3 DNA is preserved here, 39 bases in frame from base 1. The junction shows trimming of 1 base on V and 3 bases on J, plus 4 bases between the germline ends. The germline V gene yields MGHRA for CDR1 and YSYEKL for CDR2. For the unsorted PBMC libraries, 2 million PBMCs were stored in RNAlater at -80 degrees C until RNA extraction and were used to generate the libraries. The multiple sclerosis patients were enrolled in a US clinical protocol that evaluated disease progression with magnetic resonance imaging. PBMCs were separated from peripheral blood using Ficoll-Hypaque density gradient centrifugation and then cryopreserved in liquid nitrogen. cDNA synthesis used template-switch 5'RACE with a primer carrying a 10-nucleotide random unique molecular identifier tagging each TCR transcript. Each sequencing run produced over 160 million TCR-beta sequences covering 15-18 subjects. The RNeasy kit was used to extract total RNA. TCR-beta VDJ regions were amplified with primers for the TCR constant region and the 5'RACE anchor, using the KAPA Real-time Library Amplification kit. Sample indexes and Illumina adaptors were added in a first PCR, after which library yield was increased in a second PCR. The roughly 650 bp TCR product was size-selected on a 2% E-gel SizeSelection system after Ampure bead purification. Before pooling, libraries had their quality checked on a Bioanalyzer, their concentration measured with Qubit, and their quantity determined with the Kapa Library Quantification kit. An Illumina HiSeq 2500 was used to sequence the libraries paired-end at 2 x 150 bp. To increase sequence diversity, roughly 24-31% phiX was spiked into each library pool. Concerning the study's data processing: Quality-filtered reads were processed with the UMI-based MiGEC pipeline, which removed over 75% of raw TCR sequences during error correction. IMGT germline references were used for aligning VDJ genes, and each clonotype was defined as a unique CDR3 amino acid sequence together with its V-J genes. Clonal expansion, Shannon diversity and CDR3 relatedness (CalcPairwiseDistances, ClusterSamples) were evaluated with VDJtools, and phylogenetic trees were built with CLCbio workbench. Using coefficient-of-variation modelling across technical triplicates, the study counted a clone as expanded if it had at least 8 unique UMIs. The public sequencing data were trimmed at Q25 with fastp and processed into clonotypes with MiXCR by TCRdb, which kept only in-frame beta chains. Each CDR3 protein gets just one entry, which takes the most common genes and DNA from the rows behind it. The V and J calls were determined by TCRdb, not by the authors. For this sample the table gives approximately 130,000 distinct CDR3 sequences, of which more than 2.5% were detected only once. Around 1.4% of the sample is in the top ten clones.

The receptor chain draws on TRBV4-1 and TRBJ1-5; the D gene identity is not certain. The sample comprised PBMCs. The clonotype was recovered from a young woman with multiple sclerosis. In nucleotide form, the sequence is TGCGCCAGCAGCCAAGGTTCCAATCAGCCCCAGCATTTT. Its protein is CASSQGSNQPQHF.